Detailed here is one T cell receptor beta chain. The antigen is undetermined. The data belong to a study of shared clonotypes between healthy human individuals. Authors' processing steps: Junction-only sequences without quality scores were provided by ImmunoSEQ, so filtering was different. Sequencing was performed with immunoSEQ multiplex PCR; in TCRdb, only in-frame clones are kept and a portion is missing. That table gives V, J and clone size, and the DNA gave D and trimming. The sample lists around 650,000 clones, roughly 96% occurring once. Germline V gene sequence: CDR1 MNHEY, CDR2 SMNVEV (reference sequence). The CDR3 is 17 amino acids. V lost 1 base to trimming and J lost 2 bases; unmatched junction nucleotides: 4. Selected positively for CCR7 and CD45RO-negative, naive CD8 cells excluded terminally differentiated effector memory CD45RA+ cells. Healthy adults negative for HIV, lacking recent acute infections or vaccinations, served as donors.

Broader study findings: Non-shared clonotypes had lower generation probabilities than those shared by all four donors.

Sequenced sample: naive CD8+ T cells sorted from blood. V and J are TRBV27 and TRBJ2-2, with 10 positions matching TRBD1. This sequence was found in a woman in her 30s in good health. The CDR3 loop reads CASSLYDRGPNTGELFF. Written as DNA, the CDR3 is TGTGCCAGCAGTTTATACGACAGGGGGCCCAACACCGGGGAGCTGTTTTTT.